These 27 T cell receptor beta chains were sequenced from one sample in a study of Graves' ophthalmopathy and Graves' hyperthyroidism. Amplification of the TCR beta CDR3 regions used RNA transcripts (as template). HTBI primers served in a first-round RT-PCR, which a second-round multiplex PCR followed. TCRdb re-called the multiplex PCR reads through MiXCR, storing one row per CDR3 protein. The top ten clones hold over 8.5% of a sample with around 1.1 million distinct CDR3 sequences, 36% of them seen once. Sequencing was performed on peripheral blood or thyroid tissue (not recorded which). The receptors were gathered from an adult man with Graves' hyperthyroidism.

This clonotype was seen many times. The chain recombines TRBV7-9 with TRBJ1-2; D gene unclear. The germline V gene has CDR1 SEHNR and CDR2 FQNEAQ (reference sequence). The CDR3 runs to 13 residues. Trimming pared 4 bases from V and 3 bases from J, leaving 9 bases between. The CDR3 loop reads CASSSSTDYGYTF. DNA of the CDR3: TGTGCCAGCAGCTCCTCCACAGACTATGGCTACACCTTC.

The chain is built from TRBV4-1 and TRBJ1-4, with no clear D. V lost 1 base, J lost 5 bases, and 8 bases lay in between. Germline loops: CDR1 MGHRA, CDR2 YSYEKL. The CDR3 extends over 14 amino acids. The CDR3 loop is CASSQGHPNEKLFF. The CDR3 region has the DNA TGCGCCAGCAGCCAAGGCCACCCCAATGAAAAACTGTTTTTT.

This clonotype was counted many times. The J gene is TRBJ2-2, the V gene TRBV7-9, with D uncertain. Trimming cost V 6 bases and J 4 bases, with 9 bases left between them. The germline CDR1 and CDR2 sequences are SEHNR and FQNEAQ (reference sequence). The CDR3 has 13 residues. This CDR3 reads CASSPDITGELFF. The CDR3 DNA is TGTGCCAGCAGTCCCGACATCACCGGGGAGCTGTTTTTT. The full variable domain, in which reference TRBV7-9 and TRBJ2-2 provide the parts outside the CDR3, is DTGVSQNPRHKITKRGQNVTFRCDPISEHNRLYWYRQTLGQGPEFLTYFQNEAQLEKSRLLSDRFSAERPKGSFSTLEIQRTEQGDSAMYLCASSPDITGELFFGEGSRLTVL.

This clonotype was seen a few times. Given the absence of the conserved phenylalanine or tryptophan at the CDR3 end, a read error is likely. The limits of the CDR3 on the DNA are not certain, so only TCRdb's listed CDR3 is given. The chain joins TRBV29-1 to TRBJ1-4. Germline V gives CDR1 SQVTM, CDR2 ANQGSEA. The CDR3 is 9 amino acids long, termini counted. This chain's CDR3 is CSVRGGQGQ.

This clonotype was detected only a few times. The chain couples TRBV27 to TRBJ1-1; D unresolved. There are 14 residues in the CDR3. V shed 8 bases and J shed 3 bases, with 16 bases lying between them. Germline V gene lookup returns CDR1 MNHEY and CDR2 SMNVEV (reference sequence). Here the CDR3 reads CASHLRGGHTEAFF. Written as DNA, the CDR3 is TGTGCCAGCCACTTGCGGGGTGGGCACACTGAAGCTTTCTTT.

This clonotype was recorded many times. This chain uses TRBV11-2 with TRBJ1-3; D is possibly TRBD1 (5 bases). V dropped 4 bases and J dropped 4 bases, with 8 bases sitting between them. Germline assignment: CDR1 SGHAT and CDR2 FQNNGV. The CDR3 is 13 amino acids. This CDR3 reads CASSYRTGNTIYF. Here the CDR3 DNA reads TGTGCCAGCAGCTACAGGACGGGAAACACCATATATTTT. Drawing the rest from reference TRBV11-2 and TRBJ1-3, the complete variable domain is EAGVAQSPRYKIIEKRQSVAFWCNPISGHATLYWYQQILGQGPKLLIQFQNNGVVDDSQLPKDRFSAERLKGVDSTLKIQPAKLEDSAVYLCASSYRTGNTIYFGEGSWLTVV.

The rearrangement uses TRBV7-6 and TRBJ1-2; D gene unclear. Germline V gene sequence: CDR1 SGHVS, CDR2 FNYEAQ. This CDR3 region has 16 residues. V was cut by 5 bases and J by 0 bases, with 16 bases left in between. In DNA form, the CDR3 reads TGTGCCAGCAGCAAGAGCCCGATGAGGCCTAACTATGGCTACACCTTC. Protein product: CASSKSPMRPNYGYTF.

The table lists this clonotype with many counts. V is TRBV7-2 and J is TRBJ2-5, with 7 bases fitting TRBD1. Germline V gives CDR1 SGHTA, CDR2 FQGNSA. There are 13 residues in the CDR3. V dropped 8 bases and J dropped 2; count of bases not matched to a gene: 5. CDR3 sequence reads: CASGRDRQETQYF. The CDR3 DNA is TGTGCCAGCGGCCGGGACAGACAAGAGACCCAGTACTTC.

Details on this clonotype: A much larger clone is a single base away; this may be a read error. V is TRBV7-2 and J is TRBJ1-3; D is ambiguous. Trimming took off 7 bases at V and 0 bases at J, with 13 bases between the two ends. The CDR3 is 15 amino acids. In germline, CDR1 is SGHTA, CDR2 FQGNSA. The CDR3 sequence: CASISDMGSGNTIYF. In DNA form, the CDR3 reads TGTGCCAGCATCTCGGATATGGGCTCTGGAAACACCATATATTTT.

About this clonotype: An end of the junction does not agree with germline; a read error may underlie this. V gene TRBV7-3 combines with J gene TRBJ2-7, with 13 bases fitting TRBD2. This CDR3 is 15 amino acids long. Per the germline V gene, CDR1 is SGHTA and CDR2 is FQGTGA. The CDR3 bases are TGTGCCGGCAGCCCCGGGACTAGCGGGATCACGGAGCAGTACTTC. Amino acids: CAGSPGTSGITEQYF.

In this sample, this clonotype turned up many times. This chain connects TRBV19 to TRBJ1-5; D perhaps matches TRBD1 (6 bases). This CDR3 contains 14 residues. The germline V gene has CDR1 LNHDA and CDR2 SQIVND (reference sequence). The V gene lost 3 bases and the J gene lost 15 bases, with 21 bases spanning the gap. The CDR3 protein is CASSMLGWGQPPHF. Written as DNA, the CDR3 is TGTGCCAGTAGTATGCTGGGGTGGGGGCAGCCGCCGCATTTT.

The chain employs TRBV20-1 and TRBJ1-5; D is unclear. The length of the CDR3 is 15 residues. The V gene's germline CDR1 is DFQATT and CDR2 SNEGSKA (reference sequence). V was clipped by 3 bases and J by 6 bases, with 18 bases between them. The CDR3 DNA reads as TGCAGTGCTAGTATCTCTGTGGGTTCCGGTCAGCCCCAGCATTTT. This encodes CSASISVGSGQPQHF.

Of note for this clonotype: At one boundary the junction diverges from the germline segment, which might be a read error. This chain joins TRBV10-3 and TRBJ2-7, with a tentative D call TRBD1 (5 bases). The CDR3 runs to 15 residues. Germline CDR1 reads ENHRY; CDR2 reads SYGVKD. Written as DNA, the CDR3 is TGTGCCAGCAGTTACGGCGACAGTCTCTCCTACGAGCAGTACTTC. Its protein product is CASSYGDSLSYEQYF.

The V and J genes are TRBV7-2 and TRBJ2-7; 7 bases line up with TRBD1. This CDR3 region has 16 residues. V gave up 1 base and J gave up 3 bases; unmatched junction bases: 9. Germline V gives CDR1 SGHTA, CDR2 FQGNSA. The CDR3 bases are TGTGCCAGCAGCTTAGACGGGGACAGTGAGAACTACGAGCAGTACTTC. This encodes CASSLDGDSENYEQYF. Drawing the rest from reference TRBV7-2 and TRBJ2-7, the complete variable domain is GAGVSQSPSNKVTEKGKDVELRCDPISGHTALYWYRQSLGQGLEFLIYFQGNSAPDKSGLPSDRFSAERTGGSVSTLTIQRTQQEDSAVYLCASSLDGDSENYEQYFGPGTRLTVT.

This clonotype has only a few counts. This chain uses TRBV4-1 with TRBJ2-7; TRBD2 is a possible D gene (5 bases). Germline V lookup: CDR1 MGHRA, CDR2 YSYEKL. The CDR3 is 15 residues long. Trimming stripped 3 bases from V and 2 bases from J, with 14 bases between. The CDR3 reads CASSQTGDGTYEQYF. The DNA of the CDR3 is TGCGCCAGCAGCCAGACCGGCGACGGGACCTACGAGCAGTACTTC.

J is TRBJ2-2 and V is TRBV2, with TRBD2 as a possible D gene (6 bases). From germline, CDR1 is SNHLY and CDR2 FYNNEI. The length of the CDR3 is 15 residues. The ends were cut back, 3 bases at V and 3 bases at J, with 11 bases in the middle. DNA for the CDR3: TGTGCCAGCAGTGACGGGGGTTCTTACACCGGGGAGCTGTTTTTT. It is translated as CASSDGGSYTGELFF.

This clonotype was recorded many times. The chain combines TRBV2 with TRBJ1-5, with 7 nucleotides matching TRBD1. This CDR3 comprises 14 residues. Trimming took 5 bases from V and 6 from J; bases not matched to a gene: 7. The germline CDR1 and CDR2 sequences are SNHLY and FYNNEI. This chain's CDR3 is CASSPTGLAQPQHF. DNA for the CDR3: TGTGCCAGCAGTCCGACAGGGCTCGCTCAGCCCCAGCATTTT. Complete variable domain (other parts from reference TRBV2 and TRBJ1-5): EPEVTQTPSHQVTQMGQEVILRCVPISNHLYFYWYRQILGQKVEFLVSFYNNEISEKSEIFDDQFSVERPDGSNFTLKIRSTKLEDSAMYFCASSPTGLAQPQHFGDGTRLSIL.

This clonotype was observed a few times. The gene calls are TRBV9 and TRBJ2-5; 10 bases line up with TRBD1. Germline V gene data show CDR1 as SGDLS and CDR2 as YYNGEE. The CDR3 consists of 17 residues. With 2 bases clipped from V and 5 bases from J, the junction kept 12 bases outside the gene matches. This CDR3 reads CASSVDSGQGVMETQYF. The DNA of the CDR3 is TGTGCCAGCAGCGTGGATTCCGGACAGGGGGTGATGGAGACCCAGTACTTC.

With respect to this clonotype: At one end the junction does not follow the germline gene, possibly because of a read error. The J gene is TRBJ2-2, the V gene TRBV29-1; 14 bases map to TRBD2. Looked up from germline, CDR1 is SQVTM and CDR2 is ANQGSEA. The CDR3 loop spans 14 amino acids. CDR3 amino acids: CSVGLAGGPREQFF. CDR3 coding DNA: TGCAGCGTTGGACTAGCGGGGGGGCCGAGGGAGCAGTTTTTT.

The rearrangement joins TRBV7-2 to TRBJ2-7; D possibly corresponds to TRBD2 (5 bases). CDR3 size: 15 residues. Trimming stripped 4 bases from V and 6 bases from J, with 19 bases between. The germline V gene encodes CDR1 SGHTA and CDR2 FQGNSA. This CDR3 is CASSSERGNGREQYF. The CDR3 nucleotides read TGTGCCAGCAGCTCTGAGAGAGGGAATGGACGCGAGCAGTACTTC.

This chain links TRBV15 with TRBJ1-6, with D tentatively TRBD1 (5 bases). The CDR3 spans 18 residues. V was cut by 4 bases and J by 10 bases, with 26 bases left in between. In germline, CDR1 is LNHNV, CDR2 YYDKDF (reference sequence). Here the CDR3 reads CATSIQLTSGRVGSPLHF. CDR3 bases: TGTGCCACCAGCATACAACTTACGAGTGGCAGGGTTGGCTCACCCCTCCACTTT.

The V gene is TRBV7-8, the J gene TRBJ1-5; 10 nucleotides line up with TRBD1. Losses at the gene ends were 6 bases for V and 5 bases for J; bases not matched to a gene: 13. The CDR3 loop spans 17 amino acids. CDR1 SGHVS and CDR2 FQNEAQ come from the germline V gene. The CDR3 DNA reads TGTGCCAGCAGTTCCGACCCGGGACAGGGGTGGGATCAGCCCCAGCATTTT. This gives the protein CASSSDPGQGWDQPQHF.

The sample holds one count of this clonotype. The rearrangement uses TRBV5-1 and TRBJ1-5; 9 nucleotides match TRBD1. Germline loops: CDR1 SGHRS, CDR2 YFSETQ. Losses at the gene ends were 4 bases for V and 2 bases for J; bases not matched to a gene: 7. The CDR3 totals 16 residues. In DNA, the CDR3 is TGCGCCAGCAGCCCCGGGACAGGGATGGGCAATCAGCCCCAGCATTTT. It is translated as CASSPGTGMGNQPQHF.

This clonotype appeared many times. The chain carries TRBV24-1 and TRBJ2-2, with 7 bases matching TRBD1. This CDR3 is 17 amino acids long. CDR1 KGHDR and CDR2 SFDVKD come from the germline V gene. After removal of 0 bases from V and 4 bases from J, the junction contained 7 bases not matched to a gene. CDR3 region: CATSDLRQGRGTGELFF. The CDR3 DNA is TGTGCCACCAGTGATTTGCGACAGGGTCGAGGCACCGGGGAGCTGTTTTTT.

This clonotype was recorded many times. The chain links TRBV7-2 to TRBJ1-4, with D maybe TRBD1 (5 bases). V was shortened by 0 bases and J by 6 bases, with 11 bases between the two germline ends. Germline V gene data show CDR1 as SGHTA and CDR2 as FQGNSA. This CDR3 has 15 amino acids. CDR3 in amino acids: CASSLASGRDEKLFF. CDR3 in DNA: TGTGCCAGCAGCTTAGCGTCAGGGAGGGATGAAAAACTGTTTTTT.

This clonotype was counted between two and nine times. CDR3 DNA sequence: TGTGCCAGCAGCTCCCCGGGTTTCGGTTCACCCCTCCACTTT. Translated, it gives CASSSPGFGSPLHF. The chain joins TRBV5-8 to TRBJ1-6, with D hard to call. This CDR3 is built from 14 residues. V was clipped by 3 bases and J by 9 bases, with 13 bases between them. The germline V gene encodes CDR1 SGHTS and CDR2 YDEGEE.

The rearrangement uses TRBV15 and TRBJ1-4, with D unclear. The V end was cut by 0 bases, the J end by 5 bases, with 4 bases between. The CDR3 sequence is 13 residues long. Germline V gene sequence: CDR1 LNHNV, CDR2 YYDKDF (reference sequence). The chain's CDR3 is CATSRDSNEKLFF. The DNA for the CDR3 is TGTGCCACCAGCAGAGATTCCAATGAAAAACTGTTTTTT.